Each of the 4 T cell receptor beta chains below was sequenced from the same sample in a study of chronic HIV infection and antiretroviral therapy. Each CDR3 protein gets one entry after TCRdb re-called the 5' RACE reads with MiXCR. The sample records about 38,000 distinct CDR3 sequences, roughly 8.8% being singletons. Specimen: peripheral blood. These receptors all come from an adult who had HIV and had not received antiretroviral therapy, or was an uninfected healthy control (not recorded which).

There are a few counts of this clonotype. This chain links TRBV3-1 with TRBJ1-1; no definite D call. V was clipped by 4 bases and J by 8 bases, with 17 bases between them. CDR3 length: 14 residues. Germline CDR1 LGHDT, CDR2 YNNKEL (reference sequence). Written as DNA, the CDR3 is TGTGCCAGCAGCCTCACCGTCGGTCATTTAGAAGCTTTCTTT. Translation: CASSLTVGHLEAFF. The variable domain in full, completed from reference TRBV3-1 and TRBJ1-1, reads DTAVSQTPKYLVTQMGNDKSIKCEQNLGHDTMYWYKQDSKKFLKIMFSYNNKELIINETVPNRFSPKSPDKAHLNLHINSLELGDSAVYFCASSLTVGHLEAFFGQGTRLTVV.

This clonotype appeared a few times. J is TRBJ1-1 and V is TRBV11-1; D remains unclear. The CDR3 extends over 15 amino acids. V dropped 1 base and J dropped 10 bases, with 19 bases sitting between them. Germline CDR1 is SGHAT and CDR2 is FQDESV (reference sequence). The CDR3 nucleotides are TGTGCCAGCAGCTTAGGATTGGGCGCGGTCTCAGGAGCTTTCTTT. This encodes CASSLGLGAVSGAFF.

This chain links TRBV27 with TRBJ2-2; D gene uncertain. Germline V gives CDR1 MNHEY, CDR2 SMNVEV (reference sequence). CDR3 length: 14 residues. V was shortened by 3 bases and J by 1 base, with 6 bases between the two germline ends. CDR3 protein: CASSFGMNTGELFF. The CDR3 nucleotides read TGTGCCAGCAGTTTTGGAATGAACACCGGGGAGCTGTTTTTT.

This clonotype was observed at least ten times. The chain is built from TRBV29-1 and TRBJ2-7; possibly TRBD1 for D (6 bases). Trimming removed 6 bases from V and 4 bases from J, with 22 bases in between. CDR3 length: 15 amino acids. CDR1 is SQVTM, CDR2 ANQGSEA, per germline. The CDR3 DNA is TGCAGCGTCCACGACACCGGGACAAGCTTATACGAGCAGTACTTC. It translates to CSVHDTGTSLYEQYF.